These T cell receptor beta chains were read from a single sample in a study of regulatory T cells in long-lasting Graves disease. TCRdb itself ran the multiplex PCR reads through MiXCR, one entry per CDR3 protein. This table holds more than 650,000 distinct CDR3 sequences, 25% to 30% found once. The material sequenced was peripheral blood mononuclear cells (PBMCs), taken when the disease was refractory, from a patient treated with antithyroid drugs. The source of these receptors is a female donor with Graves disease. The CDR3 runs from the conserved cysteine through the conserved F or W. The order of the fields is clone size, J gene, D gene, V gene, CDR3 DNA, CDR3 protein. The D gene is left open where the match is weak. Size tells how often a clone was seen (once, few, many) or the class of an expanded clone, and some rows leave it out.

clone_size: -; j_call: TRBJ2-2; d_call: -; v_call: TRBV3-1; cdr3_nt: TGTGCCAGCAGCCCACCCCAGGGCCCCACCGGGGAGCTGTTTTTT; cdr3_aa: CASSPPQGPTGELFF
clone_size: few; j_call: TRBJ1-4; d_call: TRBD1; v_call: TRBV19; cdr3_nt: TGTGCCAGTAGTAAAATCGGACAGGGTGAAGAAAAACTGTTTTTT; cdr3_aa: CASSKIGQGEEKLFF
clone_size: few; j_call: TRBJ2-2; d_call: -; v_call: TRBV20-1; cdr3_nt: TGCAGTGTTCGGGGCGGCGCGAACACCGGGGAGCTGTTTTTT; cdr3_aa: CSVRGGANTGELFF
clone_size: few; j_call: TRBJ1-2; d_call: TRBD1; v_call: TRBV19; cdr3_nt: TGTGCCAGTAGTGTGACAGGGGGCGATGGCTATGGCTACACCTTC; cdr3_aa: CASSVTGGDGYGYTF
clone_size: once; j_call: TRBJ2-7; d_call: TRBD2; v_call: TRBV9; cdr3_nt: TGTGCCAGCAGCCCGCGACTAGCGGGATTTCTCGAGCAGTACTTC; cdr3_aa: CASSPRLAGFLEQYF
clone_size: many; j_call: TRBJ2-7; d_call: -; v_call: TRBV7-2; cdr3_nt: TGTGCCAGCAGCTCGGCCAGGGACGGCTACGAGCAGTACTTC; cdr3_aa: CASSSARDGYEQYF
clone_size: few; j_call: TRBJ2-2; d_call: TRBD2; v_call: TRBV4-2; cdr3_nt: TGTGCCAGCAGCCACCCCGGACTAGCAGGTTTGGGCGGGGAGCTGTTTTTT; cdr3_aa: CASSHPGLAGLGGELFF
clone_size: few; j_call: TRBJ2-7; d_call: TRBD2; v_call: TRBV9; cdr3_nt: TGTGCCAGCAGCGAGAGGGGCGGGAGGAGTTACGAGCAGTACTTC; cdr3_aa: CASSERGGRSYEQYF
clone_size: -; j_call: TRBJ1-3; d_call: TRBD1; v_call: TRBV20-1; cdr3_nt: TGCAGTGCTAGAGCGGACAGGGCGAGAGGAAACACCATATATTTT; cdr3_aa: CSARADRARGNTIYF
clone_size: -; j_call: TRBJ2-7; d_call: TRBD2; v_call: TRBV19; cdr3_nt: TGTGCCAGTAGTACCTCGGGACTAGCGGCTACCTACGAGCAGTACTTC; cdr3_aa: CASSTSGLAATYEQYF
clone_size: few; j_call: TRBJ2-5; d_call: -; v_call: TRBV7-9; cdr3_nt: TGTGCCAGCAGCCCACAGGGAGGAGGAGAGGAGACCCAGTACTTC; cdr3_aa: CASSPQGGGEETQYF
clone_size: many; j_call: TRBJ1-2; d_call: -; v_call: TRBV6-1; cdr3_nt: TGTGCCAGCAGTCAGGACCTCGACGGCTACACCTTC; cdr3_aa: CASSQDLDGYTF
clone_size: many; j_call: TRBJ1-1; d_call: -; v_call: TRBV12-3/TRBV12-4; cdr3_nt: TGTGCCAGCACCCACGCTTGGGGGATGAACACTGAAGCTTTCTTT; cdr3_aa: CASTHAWGMNTEAFF
clone_size: few; j_call: TRBJ2-7; d_call: -; v_call: TRBV15; cdr3_nt: TGTGCCACCAGTCGGAGGCGGATCTCCTACGAGCAGTACTTC; cdr3_aa: CATSRRRISYEQYF
clone_size: -; j_call: TRBJ2-5; d_call: TRBD2; v_call: TRBV20-1; cdr3_nt: TGCAGTGCCCCTACTAGCGGGAGTTGGCAAGAGACCCAGTACTTC; cdr3_aa: CSAPTSGSWQETQYF
clone_size: -; j_call: TRBJ1-2; d_call: TRBD1; v_call: TRBV6-1; cdr3_nt: TGTGCCAGCACAACAGCCTGGGACAGTCTTAACTATGGCTACACCTTC; cdr3_aa: CASTTAWDSLNYGYTF
clone_size: many; j_call: TRBJ1-1; d_call: -; v_call: TRBV28; cdr3_nt: TGTGCCAGCAGTTCTATTTGGGCCATGAACACTGAAGCTTTCTTT; cdr3_aa: CASSSIWAMNTEAFF
clone_size: -; j_call: TRBJ2-2; d_call: TRBD1; v_call: TRBV6-1; cdr3_nt: TGTGTCAGCAGGAGACAGGGGGCCGTCACCGGGGAGCTGTTTTTT; cdr3_aa: CVSRRQGAVTGELFF
clone_size: -; j_call: TRBJ1-1; d_call: -; v_call: TRBV27; cdr3_nt: TGTGCCAGCAGTTTAGGGATGGGGTGGACTGAAGCTTTCTTT; cdr3_aa: CASSLGMGWTEAFF
clone_size: -; j_call: TRBJ2-7; d_call: TRBD1; v_call: TRBV5-1; cdr3_nt: TGCGCCAGCAGCCCCCAGGGGGTCTACGAGCAGTACTTC; cdr3_aa: CASSPQGVYEQYF
clone_size: few; j_call: TRBJ1-1; d_call: -; v_call: TRBV27; cdr3_nt: TGTGCCAGCAGTGTAACAGGGTGGGGGATGAACACTGAAGCTTTCTTT; cdr3_aa: CASSVTGWGMNTEAFF
clone_size: -; j_call: TRBJ2-7; d_call: -; v_call: TRBV13; cdr3_nt: TGTGCCAGCAACTACAGGGATGGCTACGAGCAGTACTTC; cdr3_aa: CASNYRDGYEQYF
clone_size: -; j_call: TRBJ1-1; d_call: -; v_call: TRBV29-1; cdr3_nt: TGCAGCGTTGTGGTAATGAACACTGAAGCTTTCTTT; cdr3_aa: CSVVVMNTEAFF
clone_size: few; j_call: TRBJ1-1; d_call: -; v_call: TRBV5-1; cdr3_nt: TGCGCCAGCAGCGGCGCAGGAGGGGCGAACACTGAAGCTTTCTTT; cdr3_aa: CASSGAGGANTEAFF
clone_size: -; j_call: TRBJ2-5; d_call: -; v_call: TRBV7-3; cdr3_nt: TGTGCCAGCAGCGCAAGTACTAGTATTGTTGAGACCCAGTACTTC; cdr3_aa: CASSASTSIVETQYF
clone_size: -; j_call: TRBJ1-5; d_call: TRBD1; v_call: TRBV2; cdr3_nt: TGTGCCAGCAGTGAGCTTTTACAGGGGGCACGGCAGCCCCAGCATTTT; cdr3_aa: CASSELLQGARQPQHF
clone_size: few; j_call: TRBJ1-2; d_call: TRBD1; v_call: TRBV30; cdr3_nt: TGTGCCTGGAGGGACAGGGGGATGGCTGGCTACACCTTC; cdr3_aa: CAWRDRGMAGYTF
clone_size: few; j_call: TRBJ1-4; d_call: -; v_call: TRBV6-2/TRBV6-3; cdr3_nt: TGTGCCAGCAGTTACTCGAGAGGTGAAAAACTGTTTTTT; cdr3_aa: CASSYSRGEKLFF
clone_size: -; j_call: TRBJ2-7; d_call: TRBD1; v_call: TRBV5-1; cdr3_nt: TGCGCCAGCAGCGGAACGACAGGGGGTCTCTCCTACGAGCAGTACTTC; cdr3_aa: CASSGTTGGLSYEQYF
clone_size: many; j_call: TRBJ2-7; d_call: TRBD1; v_call: TRBV11-2; cdr3_nt: TGTGCCAGCCGGCTCCCGGGACAGGGAAGCGACGAGCAGTACTTC; cdr3_aa: CASRLPGQGSDEQYF
clone_size: -; j_call: TRBJ1-5; d_call: -; v_call: TRBV6-1; cdr3_nt: TGTGCCAGCACCACTCAGGCAGTGGGGCAGCCCCAGCATTTT; cdr3_aa: CASTTQAVGQPQHF
clone_size: -; j_call: TRBJ1-4; d_call: TRBD1; v_call: TRBV11-2; cdr3_nt: TGTGCCAGCAGCCTGGGACAGGGGTATGAAAAACTGTTTTTT; cdr3_aa: CASSLGQGYEKLFF
clone_size: -; j_call: TRBJ2-6; d_call: TRBD1; v_call: TRBV10-3; cdr3_nt: TGTGCCATCAGTGTCGACAGGGGGGGCCGCTCTGGGGCCAACGTCCTGACTTTC; cdr3_aa: CAISVDRGGRSGANVLTF
clone_size: -; j_call: TRBJ1-5; d_call: -; v_call: TRBV20-1; cdr3_nt: TGCAGTGCTATGGACGGACCCATCGGGGAGCCCCAGCATTTT; cdr3_aa: CSAMDGPIGEPQHF
clone_size: many; j_call: TRBJ1-5; d_call: TRBD1; v_call: TRBV28; cdr3_nt: TGTGCCAACCAGGGGGCGTCGGGCAATCAGCCCCAGCATTTT; cdr3_aa: CANQGASGNQPQHF
clone_size: -; j_call: TRBJ2-7; d_call: -; v_call: TRBV6-5; cdr3_nt: TGTGCCAGCAGTTACAGGTGGGAGCAGTACTTC; cdr3_aa: CASSYRWEQYF
clone_size: -; j_call: TRBJ2-7; d_call: -; v_call: TRBV12-3/TRBV12-4; cdr3_nt: TGTGCCAGCAGGAACCGAGGAGGGGCCCTACTCCCCTACGAGCAGTACTTC; cdr3_aa: CASRNRGGALLPYEQYF
clone_size: few; j_call: TRBJ2-7; d_call: -; v_call: TRBV6-4; cdr3_nt: TGTGCCAGCAGTGCCCCCCTACTAGCAGGTAGCGAGCAGTACTTC; cdr3_aa: CASSAPLLAGSEQYF
clone_size: -; j_call: TRBJ1-6; d_call: -; v_call: TRBV5-1; cdr3_nt: TGCGCCAGCAGCTTGGAGGGACATTATAATTCACCCCTCCACTTT; cdr3_aa: CASSLEGHYNSPLHF
clone_size: -; j_call: TRBJ2-5; d_call: TRBD2; v_call: TRBV9; cdr3_nt: TGTGCCAGCAGCGTAGGGACTAGCTGGAGTGAGACCCAGTACTTC; cdr3_aa: CASSVGTSWSETQYF
clone_size: few; j_call: TRBJ1-2; d_call: -; v_call: TRBV3-1; cdr3_nt: TGTGCCAGCAGCCAGAACCATGCCATATTGGGCTACACCTTC; cdr3_aa: CASSQNHAILGYTF
clone_size: -; j_call: TRBJ1-6; d_call: TRBD1; v_call: TRBV3-1; cdr3_nt: TGTGCCAGCAGCCAAGGGGACAGGGGGCATTCACCCCTCCACTTT; cdr3_aa: CASSQGDRGHSPLHF
clone_size: -; j_call: TRBJ1-1; d_call: -; v_call: TRBV5-1; cdr3_nt: TGCGCCAGCAGCTTGGTCAGGGCGTCGGGCACTGAAGCTCTCTTT; cdr3_aa: CASSLVRASGTEALF
clone_size: -; j_call: TRBJ1-2; d_call: TRBD1; v_call: TRBV28; cdr3_nt: TGTGCCAGCAGATTAACCGGGACAGGTTATGGCTACACCTTC; cdr3_aa: CASRLTGTGYGYTF
clone_size: -; j_call: TRBJ1-1; d_call: TRBD1; v_call: TRBV29-1; cdr3_nt: TGCAGCGCCATGCACAGGGGGCCCAACACTGAAGCTTTCTTT; cdr3_aa: CSAMHRGPNTEAFF
clone_size: many; j_call: TRBJ2-7; d_call: TRBD2; v_call: TRBV11-2; cdr3_nt: TGTGCCAGCAGTTTGCCCGGGACTACTTACGAGCAGTACTTC; cdr3_aa: CASSLPGTTYEQYF
clone_size: -; j_call: TRBJ2-7; d_call: TRBD2; v_call: TRBV2; cdr3_nt: TGTGCCAGCAAAGCTAGCGGGAGGTATGCCTACGAGCAGTACTTC; cdr3_aa: CASKASGRYAYEQYF
clone_size: many; j_call: TRBJ1-4; d_call: TRBD1; v_call: TRBV12-3/TRBV12-4; cdr3_nt: TGTGCCAGCGGAAACAGGGGAGTTAATGAAAAACTGTTTTTT; cdr3_aa: CASGNRGVNEKLFF
clone_size: few; j_call: TRBJ1-2; d_call: -; v_call: TRBV11-2; cdr3_nt: TGTGCCAGCAGCTTCGGGGGGGGTCCCTATGGCTACACCTTC; cdr3_aa: CASSFGGGPYGYTF
clone_size: -; j_call: TRBJ1-6; d_call: TRBD1; v_call: TRBV7-2; cdr3_nt: TGTGCCAGCAGCGGACAGGAGGGGGTTTCACCCCTCCACTTT; cdr3_aa: CASSGQEGVSPLHF
clone_size: -; j_call: TRBJ2-5; d_call: -; v_call: TRBV27; cdr3_nt: TGTGCCAGCAGTCCCCCCCCCGGGACCCCTGAGGGGACCCAGTACTTC; cdr3_aa: CASSPPPGTPEGTQYF
clone_size: -; j_call: TRBJ2-7; d_call: TRBD1; v_call: TRBV7-9; cdr3_nt: TGTGCCAGCAGCTTTTGGACAGGGGCCACTGCTACCTACGAGCAGTACTTC; cdr3_aa: CASSFWTGATATYEQYF
clone_size: many; j_call: TRBJ2-7; d_call: -; v_call: TRBV28; cdr3_nt: TGTGCCAGCAGTTCCACACCCGAGTCGTACGAGCAGTACTTC; cdr3_aa: CASSSTPESYEQYF